This is a list of T cell receptor beta chains from one sample in a study of shared T cell receptors in the human thymus. Sequenced by immunoSEQ multiplex PCR; TCRdb stores in-frame clones only, minus some. The table has some 400,000 clones, about 95% seen once. Sequencing used thymocytes. These receptors originate from a human donor. Each CDR3 is given with its conserved first and last residue. Each record gives: CDR3 DNA, CDR3 protein, V gene, J gene, D gene, clone size. The D gene is left open where the match is weak. The listing skips clone size in some rows; elsewhere it reads once, few, many or a size class.

cdr3_nt: TGTGCCAGCATGGAAACCCACGAGCAGTACTTC
cdr3_aa: CASMETHEQYF
v_call: TRBV2
j_call: TRBJ2-7
d_call: -
clone_size: -

cdr3_nt: TGTGCTAGCAGCCCTATCGAGGACAGGGGGGCAGGGGCCAACGTCCTGACTTTC
cdr3_aa: CASSPIEDRGAGANVLTF
v_call: TRBV7-7
j_call: TRBJ2-6
d_call: TRBD1
clone_size: -

cdr3_nt: TGTGCCAGCAGCGTAGCCCCGGGGTCTGAGACCCAGTACTTC
cdr3_aa: CASSVAPGSETQYF
v_call: TRBV9
j_call: TRBJ2-5
d_call: -
clone_size: -

cdr3_nt: TGTGCCAGCAGTTCCAGTGACAGGGGGGCCTACGAGCAGTACTTC
cdr3_aa: CASSSSDRGAYEQYF
v_call: TRBV28
j_call: TRBJ2-7
d_call: TRBD1
clone_size: -

cdr3_nt: TGTGCCAGCAGTACGCCGGGGGGCACAGATACGCAGTATTTT
cdr3_aa: CASSTPGGTDTQYF
v_call: TRBV27
j_call: TRBJ2-3
d_call: -
clone_size: -

cdr3_nt: TGTGCCAGCAGTTACTCGGGCTCCTCCCACGAGCAGTACTTC
cdr3_aa: CASSYSGSSHEQYF
v_call: TRBV6-5
j_call: TRBJ2-7
d_call: -
clone_size: -

cdr3_nt: TGTGCCAGCAGTTACTCGCGGGGACCTAGCACAGATACGCAGTATTTT
cdr3_aa: CASSYSRGPSTDTQYF
v_call: TRBV6-6
j_call: TRBJ2-3
d_call: -
clone_size: -

cdr3_nt: TGTGCCAGCAGCTTAGGTGGTCTCAAACCACATACGCAGTATTTT
cdr3_aa: CASSLGGLKPHTQYF
v_call: TRBV7-2
j_call: TRBJ2-3
d_call: -
clone_size: -

cdr3_nt: TGCGCCAGCAGCCAAGTAGAGGTGCCGGGACCCTCCCCCTACGAGCAGTACTTC
cdr3_aa: CASSQVEVPGPSPYEQYF
v_call: TRBV4-1
j_call: TRBJ2-7
d_call: -
clone_size: -

cdr3_nt: TGTGCCAGCAGCTCCGCCAATAGGAACACCATATATTTT
cdr3_aa: CASSSANRNTIYF
v_call: TRBV7-2
j_call: TRBJ1-3
d_call: -
clone_size: -

cdr3_nt: TGCAGCGTTGAACAGGACGAGCAGTACTTC
cdr3_aa: CSVEQDEQYF
v_call: TRBV29-1
j_call: TRBJ2-7
d_call: -
clone_size: once

cdr3_nt: TGTGCCAGCAGTGAAAGACATTCGGAGAGCAATCAGCCCCAGCATTTT
cdr3_aa: CASSERHSESNQPQHF
v_call: TRBV25-1
j_call: TRBJ1-5
d_call: -
clone_size: -

cdr3_nt: TGTGCCAGCATTTCCCGGGAGGGGGACACCGGGGAGCTGTTTTTT
cdr3_aa: CASISREGDTGELFF
v_call: TRBV2
j_call: TRBJ2-2
d_call: TRBD2
clone_size: -

cdr3_nt: TGCGCCAGCAGCCCCACCCCAGGGACTAAGAGCTACGAGCAGTACTTC
cdr3_aa: CASSPTPGTKSYEQYF
v_call: TRBV4-1
j_call: TRBJ2-7
d_call: TRBD2
clone_size: -

cdr3_nt: TGTGCCAGCAAGGGGGGGACAACGCGGAACACTGAAGCTTTCTTT
cdr3_aa: CASKGGTTRNTEAFF
v_call: TRBV25-1
j_call: TRBJ1-1
d_call: -
clone_size: -

cdr3_nt: TGTGCCAGCAGTGGAAGACAGAGAAACTACACAGATACGCAGTATTTT
cdr3_aa: CASSGRQRNYTDTQYF
v_call: TRBV25-1
j_call: TRBJ2-3
d_call: -
clone_size: -

cdr3_nt: TGTGCCAGCAGTCAGGCCCCCTCTAACTATGGCTACACCTTC
cdr3_aa: CASSQAPSNYGYTF
v_call: TRBV6-5
j_call: TRBJ1-2
d_call: -
clone_size: -

cdr3_nt: TGTGCCACCAGCAGAGATCCAGTCTACGAGCAGTACTTC
cdr3_aa: CATSRDPVYEQYF
v_call: TRBV15
j_call: TRBJ2-7
d_call: -
clone_size: -

cdr3_nt: TGTGCCAGCAGTTTCCCCCCTCCGGATGCCGACAATGAGCAGTTCTTC
cdr3_aa: CASSFPPPDADNEQFF
v_call: TRBV28
j_call: TRBJ2-1
d_call: -
clone_size: -

cdr3_nt: TGTGCCAGCAGCTTAGTCCCGGGTCCTAACACTGAAGCTTTCTTT
cdr3_aa: CASSLVPGPNTEAFF
v_call: TRBV7-2
j_call: TRBJ1-1
d_call: -
clone_size: -

cdr3_nt: TGTGCCAGCAGGGGGGAGGGGGCGAGTTCAGAATACGAGCAGTACTTC
cdr3_aa: CASRGEGASSEYEQYF
v_call: TRBV28
j_call: TRBJ2-7
d_call: -
clone_size: -

cdr3_nt: TGTGCCAGCAGTGAATTTATAAGTGGGGACCCCTACGAGCAGTACTTC
cdr3_aa: CASSEFISGDPYEQYF
v_call: TRBV6-1
j_call: TRBJ2-7
d_call: -
clone_size: -

cdr3_nt: TGTGCCAGCAGTTTGGGACAGATCGATGAGCAGTTCTTC
cdr3_aa: CASSLGQIDEQFF
v_call: TRBV28
j_call: TRBJ2-1
d_call: TRBD1
clone_size: -

cdr3_nt: TGTGCCAGCAGTTACCATCCGGGTCGAGGGTTTAGCACAGATACGCAGTATTTT
cdr3_aa: CASSYHPGRGFSTDTQYF
v_call: TRBV28
j_call: TRBJ2-3
d_call: -
clone_size: -

cdr3_nt: TGTGCCAGCAGTTTATCATTGGGGGCCGGGCCCCAGCATTTT
cdr3_aa: CASSLSLGAGPQHF
v_call: TRBV27
j_call: TRBJ1-5
d_call: -
clone_size: -

cdr3_nt: TGTGCCAGCAGCTTAGCACCTTCTAGCACAGATACGCAGTATTTT
cdr3_aa: CASSLAPSSTDTQYF
v_call: TRBV11-3
j_call: TRBJ2-3
d_call: -
clone_size: -

cdr3_nt: TGTGCCTGGAGTGGCCCGACAGGGAGCGGCTACACCTTC
cdr3_aa: CAWSGPTGSGYTF
v_call: TRBV30
j_call: TRBJ1-2
d_call: TRBD1
clone_size: -

cdr3_nt: TGTGCCAGCAGCTTAGGACTTCGGGACAGGGGTTACGAGCAGTACTTC
cdr3_aa: CASSLGLRDRGYEQYF
v_call: TRBV7-9
j_call: TRBJ2-7
d_call: TRBD1
clone_size: once

cdr3_nt: TGCAGCGTTGGAGAGCAGTTCTTC
cdr3_aa: CSVGEQFF
v_call: TRBV29-1
j_call: TRBJ2-1
d_call: -
clone_size: -

cdr3_nt: TGTGCCAGCAGCTTAGGTCTAGGGAACTACGAGCAGTACTTC
cdr3_aa: CASSLGLGNYEQYF
v_call: TRBV7-6
j_call: TRBJ2-7
d_call: -
clone_size: -

cdr3_nt: TGTGCAAGTCGCTTAGTAGGGGACGAAGCTTTCTTT
cdr3_aa: CASRLVGDEAFF
v_call: TRBV12-2
j_call: TRBJ1-1
d_call: -
clone_size: -

cdr3_nt: TGTGCCAGCAGGGTAATTAGGCTAGCGGGAGGGTGGTCCTTC
cdr3_aa: CASRVIRLAGGWSF
v_call: TRBV7-4
j_call: TRBJ2-7
d_call: TRBD2
clone_size: -

cdr3_nt: TGCGCCAGCAGCACCCGGGACAGCCAAGAGACCCAGTACTTC
cdr3_aa: CASSTRDSQETQYF
v_call: TRBV4-1
j_call: TRBJ2-5
d_call: TRBD1
clone_size: -

cdr3_nt: TGTGCCAGCAGTCCCGACTGTAGCAATCAGCCCCAGCATTTT
cdr3_aa: CASSPDCSNQPQHF
v_call: TRBV27
j_call: TRBJ1-5
d_call: -
clone_size: -

cdr3_nt: TGTGCCATCAGTGACCCCCTAGAAGGGACGAACACTGAAGCTTTCTTT
cdr3_aa: CAISDPLEGTNTEAFF
v_call: TRBV10-3
j_call: TRBJ1-1
d_call: -
clone_size: few

cdr3_nt: TGTGCCAGCAGATATACTAGCGGGAGTGGATACGAGCAGTACTTC
cdr3_aa: CASRYTSGSGYEQYF
v_call: TRBV28
j_call: TRBJ2-7
d_call: TRBD2
clone_size: -

cdr3_nt: TGTGCCATCAGTGGGACTAGCGGATGGGGAGAGACCCAGTACTTC
cdr3_aa: CAISGTSGWGETQYF
v_call: TRBV10-3
j_call: TRBJ2-5
d_call: TRBD2
clone_size: -

cdr3_nt: TGTGCCAGCAGCTCCTGGGGAGGCAGCAGCAATGAGCAGTTCTTC
cdr3_aa: CASSSWGGSSNEQFF
v_call: TRBV6-1
j_call: TRBJ2-1
d_call: -
clone_size: -

cdr3_nt: TGCGCCAGCAGCCAAGATCATAGACTAGCGGGAGGTGGTACCGGGGAGCTGTTTTTT
cdr3_aa: CASSQDHRLAGGGTGELFF
v_call: TRBV4-1
j_call: TRBJ2-2
d_call: TRBD2
clone_size: -

cdr3_nt: TGTGCCAGCAGTTACAAGGGGACCGGAAACACCATATATTTT
cdr3_aa: CASSYKGTGNTIYF
v_call: TRBV6-6
j_call: TRBJ1-3
d_call: -
clone_size: -

cdr3_nt: TGTGCCAGCAGTTTATGTCAGGGGGAAAATGGTAGCAATCAGCCCCAGCATTTT
cdr3_aa: CASSLCQGENGSNQPQHF
v_call: TRBV28
j_call: TRBJ1-5
d_call: TRBD1
clone_size: -

cdr3_nt: TGCGCCAGCAGCCAAGATTACCGGGAGAGCTCTGGAAACACCATATATTTT
cdr3_aa: CASSQDYRESSGNTIYF
v_call: TRBV4-1
j_call: TRBJ1-3
d_call: -
clone_size: -

cdr3_nt: TGTGCCAGCAGCTGGGGGGGACAGCAGAATGAGCAGTTCTTC
cdr3_aa: CASSWGGQQNEQFF
v_call: TRBV7-3
j_call: TRBJ2-1
d_call: -
clone_size: -

cdr3_nt: TGTGCCAGCAGTTTATTGGGCAGGCGCCCCCGTAACTATGGCTACACCTTC
cdr3_aa: CASSLLGRRPRNYGYTF
v_call: TRBV27
j_call: TRBJ1-2
d_call: -
clone_size: -

cdr3_nt: TGTGCCAGTAGTATAGATCTTACGGGACAGGGGGTGAACGAGCAGTACTTC
cdr3_aa: CASSIDLTGQGVNEQYF
v_call: TRBV19
j_call: TRBJ2-7
d_call: TRBD1
clone_size: once

cdr3_nt: TGTGCCAGCAGCTTAGTAGGGGGCCCCGAGGAGACCCAGTACTTC
cdr3_aa: CASSLVGGPEETQYF
v_call: TRBV7-9
j_call: TRBJ2-5
d_call: TRBD1
clone_size: -

cdr3_nt: TGTGCCAGCAGTTTTACAACCGGGACAGGCCCAGGGGGTGGCTACACCTTC
cdr3_aa: CASSFTTGTGPGGGYTF
v_call: TRBV27
j_call: TRBJ1-2
d_call: TRBD1
clone_size: -

cdr3_nt: TGTGCCAGTAGTATCAGAGCGGGAGGGAGCACAGATACGCAGTATTTT
cdr3_aa: CASSIRAGGSTDTQYF
v_call: TRBV19
j_call: TRBJ2-3
d_call: TRBD2
clone_size: -

cdr3_nt: TGCGCCAGCATCCGTAGGCCCAGGCAAGATCAGCCCCAGCATTTT
cdr3_aa: CASIRRPRQDQPQHF
v_call: TRBV10-1
j_call: TRBJ1-5
d_call: -
clone_size: -

cdr3_nt: TGTGCCAGCAGCTTAGCAGCGGCTGAAGCTTTCTTT
cdr3_aa: CASSLAAAEAFF
v_call: TRBV7-9
j_call: TRBJ1-1
d_call: -
clone_size: -

cdr3_nt: TGTGCCTGGATTCCCAAGCGGGACACTGAAGCTTTCTTT
cdr3_aa: CAWIPKRDTEAFF
v_call: TRBV30
j_call: TRBJ1-1
d_call: -
clone_size: few

cdr3_nt: TGTGCCAGCAGCTTCTCGAAGGGGAACACTGAAGCTTTCTTT
cdr3_aa: CASSFSKGNTEAFF
v_call: TRBV13
j_call: TRBJ1-1
d_call: -
clone_size: few

cdr3_nt: TGCAGCGTTGAAACCCAGGGGGCTACTAATGAAAAACTGTTTTTT
cdr3_aa: CSVETQGATNEKLFF
v_call: TRBV29-1
j_call: TRBJ1-4
d_call: TRBD1
clone_size: -

cdr3_nt: TGTGCCAGCAGCTTCTCCGCCGGACTAGCGGGAGAATTGTCCTACAATGAGCAGTTCTTC
cdr3_aa: CASSFSAGLAGELSYNEQFF
v_call: TRBV7-6
j_call: TRBJ2-1
d_call: TRBD2
clone_size: -

cdr3_nt: TGTGCCAGCAGGCCTCAGGGAGGGGGGCCACAAGAGACCCAGTACTTC
cdr3_aa: CASRPQGGGPQETQYF
v_call: TRBV27
j_call: TRBJ2-5
d_call: -
clone_size: -

cdr3_nt: TGTGCCAGCAGCCCGGGCCTGTCTGAAGCTTTCTTT
cdr3_aa: CASSPGLSEAFF
v_call: TRBV5-4
j_call: TRBJ1-1
d_call: -
clone_size: once

cdr3_nt: TGTGCCAGCAGCCCTCGGACTAGCGGCCCGACAAGACCATCAAAGCAGCAGTTCTTC
cdr3_aa: CASSPRTSGPTRPSKQQFF
v_call: TRBV11-3
j_call: TRBJ2-1
d_call: TRBD2
clone_size: -

cdr3_nt: TGCAGCGTGTCCGGGACTAGCGGGTTCCAAGAGACCCAGTACTTC
cdr3_aa: CSVSGTSGFQETQYF
v_call: TRBV29-1
j_call: TRBJ2-5
d_call: TRBD2
clone_size: -

cdr3_nt: TGTGCCAGTATTACAACGGGGACAGGGGGAACAACTAATGAAAAACTGTTTTTT
cdr3_aa: CASITTGTGGTTNEKLFF
v_call: TRBV19
j_call: TRBJ1-4
d_call: TRBD1
clone_size: -

cdr3_nt: TGTGCCAGCAGCTTAGATGGCCCCTCCTACGAGCAGTACTTC
cdr3_aa: CASSLDGPSYEQYF
v_call: TRBV7-9
j_call: TRBJ2-7
d_call: -
clone_size: -